This T cell receptor beta chain was captured in a study of cytomegalovirus exposure and HLA in healthy donors. Study results and caveats: Whilst most TCR sequences proved rare, a subset of public TCRs occurred across many donors.

PCR primers comprised 60 Vbeta and 13 Jbeta primers. The table came from immunoSEQ multiplex PCR; TCRdb's copy has only in-frame clones and leaves some out. The table has more than 140,000 clones, 60% to 80% seen once. Comment on this clone: The antigen is not known.

This receptor was obtained from a male donor in good health and CMV-seronegative. Sequencing was carried out using PBMCs.

The DNA of the CDR3 is TGTGCCAGTAGTATTGGGCCCTCCGGTACAGATACGCAGTATTTT. Protein product: CASSIGPSGTDTQYF. This rearrangement joins TRBV19 to TRBJ2-3, with D unresolved. Germline lookup yields CDR1 LNHDA and CDR2 SQIVND (reference sequence). V gave up 3 bases and J gave up 3 bases, with 13 bases separating them. CDR3 length equals 15 residues.